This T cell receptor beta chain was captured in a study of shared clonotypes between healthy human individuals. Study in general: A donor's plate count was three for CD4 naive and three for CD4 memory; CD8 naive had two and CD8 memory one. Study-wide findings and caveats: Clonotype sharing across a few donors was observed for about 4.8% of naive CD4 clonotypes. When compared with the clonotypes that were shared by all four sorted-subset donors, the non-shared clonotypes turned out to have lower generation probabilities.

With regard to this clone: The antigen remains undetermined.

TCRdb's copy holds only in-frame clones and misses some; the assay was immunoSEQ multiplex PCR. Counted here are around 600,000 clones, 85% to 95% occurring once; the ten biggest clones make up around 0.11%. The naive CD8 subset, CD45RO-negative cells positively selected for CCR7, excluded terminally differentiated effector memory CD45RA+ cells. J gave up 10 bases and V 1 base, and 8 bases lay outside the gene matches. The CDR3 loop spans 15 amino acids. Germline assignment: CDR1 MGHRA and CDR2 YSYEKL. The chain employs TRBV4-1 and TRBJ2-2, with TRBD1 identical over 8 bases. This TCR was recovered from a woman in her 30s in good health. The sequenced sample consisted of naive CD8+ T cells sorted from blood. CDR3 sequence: CASSQAGTGLMELFF. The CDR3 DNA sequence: TGCGCCAGCAGCCAAGCAGGGACAGGACTTATGGAGCTGTTTTTT.